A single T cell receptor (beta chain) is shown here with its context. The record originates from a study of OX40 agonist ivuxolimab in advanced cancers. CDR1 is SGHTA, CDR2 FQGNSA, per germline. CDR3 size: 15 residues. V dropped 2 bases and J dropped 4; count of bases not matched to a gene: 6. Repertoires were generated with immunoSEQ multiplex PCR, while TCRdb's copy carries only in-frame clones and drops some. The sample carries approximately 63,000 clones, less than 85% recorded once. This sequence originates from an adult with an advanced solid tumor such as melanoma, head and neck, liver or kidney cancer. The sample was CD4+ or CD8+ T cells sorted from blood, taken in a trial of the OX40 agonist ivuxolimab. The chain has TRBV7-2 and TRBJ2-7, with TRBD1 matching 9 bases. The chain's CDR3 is CASSLSGTGTYEQYF. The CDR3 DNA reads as TGTGCCAGCAGCTTATCCGGGACAGGGACTTACGAGCAGTACTTC.